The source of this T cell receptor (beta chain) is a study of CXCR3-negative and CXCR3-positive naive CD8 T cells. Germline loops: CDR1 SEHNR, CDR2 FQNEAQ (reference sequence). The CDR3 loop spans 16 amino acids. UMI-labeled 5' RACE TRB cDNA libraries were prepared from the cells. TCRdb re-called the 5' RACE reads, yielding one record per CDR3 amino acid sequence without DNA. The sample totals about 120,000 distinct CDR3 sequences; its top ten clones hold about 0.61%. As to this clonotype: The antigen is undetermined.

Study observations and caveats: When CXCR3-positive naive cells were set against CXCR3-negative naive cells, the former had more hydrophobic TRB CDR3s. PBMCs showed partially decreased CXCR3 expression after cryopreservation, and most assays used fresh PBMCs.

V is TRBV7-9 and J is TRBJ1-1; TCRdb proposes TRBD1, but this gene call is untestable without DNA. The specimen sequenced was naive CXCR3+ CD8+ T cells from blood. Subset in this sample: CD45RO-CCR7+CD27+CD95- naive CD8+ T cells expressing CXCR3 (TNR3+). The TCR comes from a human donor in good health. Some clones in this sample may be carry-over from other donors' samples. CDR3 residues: CASSPGRAVLNTEAFF.